The clone carrying this T cell receptor (beta chain) showed up just once. This specimen comes from a study of cytomegalovirus exposure and HLA in healthy donors. Looked up from germline, CDR1 is SGHDT and CDR2 is YYEEEE. This CDR3 contains 15 residues. V was pared by 1 base and J by 2 bases, with 10 bases between. The PCR ran on 60 Vbeta and 13 Jbeta primers. The protocol was immunoSEQ multiplex PCR, while the TCRdb copy is restricted to in-frame clones and leaves out a portion. The table lists about 200,000 clones, about 85% of them singletons, with about 1.4% in the top ten. Sequencing was done on a sample of PBMCs. This rearrangement joins TRBV5-6 to TRBJ2-1, with D possibly TRBD1 on 5 matching bases. The origin of this receptor is a woman in her fifties or sixties in good health and CMV-seronegative. The CDR3 loop reads CASSLRAQAYNEQFF. As DNA, the CDR3 is TGTGCCAGCAGCTTGCGGGCACAGGCCTACAATGAGCAGTTCTTC. Supplemented by reference TRBV5-6 and TRBJ2-1, the full variable domain reads DAGVTQSPTHLIKTRGQQVTLRCSPKSGHDTVSWYQQALGQGPQFIFQYYEEEERQRGNFPDRFSGHQFPNYSSELNVNALLLGDSALYLCASSLRAQAYNEQFFGPGTRLTVL.